A selection of T cell receptor beta chains follows, all from one sample in a study of blood T cell repertoires in COVID-19. Measured with immunoSEQ multiplex PCR; TCRdb has only the in-frame clones, and not every one. The table has 250,000 or so clones, roughly 90% seen once. The sequenced sample was peripheral blood. The receptors here all came from a woman aged 30 to 39 with active or convalescent COVID-19. Each CDR3 is given with its conserved first and last residue. Each record gives: CDR3 protein, CDR3 DNA, J gene, clone size, D gene, CDR3 length, V gene. D genes are given only for firm matches. A row's size may be missing; if present it is once, few, many or a size class.

CDR3aa: CASSLFPGDRGANVLTF
CDR3nt: TGTGCCAGCAGCTTATTTCCGGGGGATCGAGGGGCCAACGTCCTGACTTTC
j_gene: TRBJ2-6
abundance: .
d_gene: .
len: 17
v_gene: TRBV7-3

CDR3aa: CASSLQGPWATDTQYF
CDR3nt: TGTGCCAGCAGTCTACAGGGGCCATGGGCCACAGATACGCAGTATTTT
j_gene: TRBJ2-3
abundance: .
d_gene: TRBD1
len: 16
v_gene: TRBV27

CDR3aa: CASSLALGTGVYEQYF
CDR3nt: TGCGCCAGCAGCTTGGCCCTAGGGACAGGGGTATACGAGCAGTACTTC
j_gene: TRBJ2-7
abundance: .
d_gene: TRBD1
len: 16
v_gene: TRBV5-1

CDR3aa: CAWSGEVDQPQHF
CDR3nt: TGTGCCTGGAGTGGTGAGGTGGATCAGCCCCAGCATTTT
j_gene: TRBJ1-5
abundance: once
d_gene: .
len: 13
v_gene: TRBV30

CDR3aa: CASSLVGLTGHTDTQYF
CDR3nt: TGTGCCAGCAGCTTAGTTGGGTTGACAGGACACACAGATACGCAGTATTTT
j_gene: TRBJ2-3
abundance: .
d_gene: .
len: 17
v_gene: TRBV7-9

CDR3aa: CAISQSLNTEAFF
CDR3nt: TGTGCCATCAGTCAATCCCTGAACACTGAAGCTTTCTTT
j_gene: TRBJ1-1
abundance: .
d_gene: .
len: 13
v_gene: TRBV10-3

CDR3aa: CASSQVAGANVLTF
CDR3nt: TGTGCCAGTTCTCAGGTGGCTGGGGCCAACGTCCTGACTTTC
j_gene: TRBJ2-6
abundance: .
d_gene: .
len: 14
v_gene: TRBV19

CDR3aa: CASSPQVNTEAFF
CDR3nt: TGTGCCAGCTCACCCCAGGTGAACACTGAAGCTTTCTTT
j_gene: TRBJ1-1
abundance: .
d_gene: .
len: 13
v_gene: TRBV18

CDR3aa: CASIRDRGLSPLHF
CDR3nt: TGTGCCAGCATACGGGACAGGGGGTTATCACCCCTCCACTTT
j_gene: TRBJ1-6
abundance: .
d_gene: TRBD1
len: 14
v_gene: TRBV28

CDR3aa: CSVRQGGQPQHF
CDR3nt: TGCAGCGTTCGCCAGGGTGGCCAGCCCCAGCATTTT
j_gene: TRBJ1-5
abundance: .
d_gene: .
len: 12
v_gene: TRBV29-1

CDR3aa: CASSGGGNTDTQYF
CDR3nt: TGTGCCAGCAGTGGGGGGGGGAACACAGATACGCAGTATTTT
j_gene: TRBJ2-3
abundance: once
d_gene: TRBD2
len: 14
v_gene: TRBV6-4

CDR3aa: CASSLSQGTLYTGELFF
CDR3nt: TGCGCCAGCAGCTTGAGCCAGGGGACGCTTTACACCGGGGAGCTGTTTTTT
j_gene: TRBJ2-2
abundance: few
d_gene: .
len: 17
v_gene: TRBV5-1

CDR3aa: CASSLRGQGLWNTEAFF
CDR3nt: TGTGCCAGCAGCTTACGCGGACAGGGGTTGTGGAACACTGAAGCTTTCTTT
j_gene: TRBJ1-1
abundance: .
d_gene: TRBD1
len: 17
v_gene: TRBV7-2

CDR3aa: CASSLVGQADTGELFF
CDR3nt: TGTGCCAGCAGCTTGGTGGGACAGGCGGACACCGGGGAGCTGTTTTTT
j_gene: TRBJ2-2
abundance: .
d_gene: TRBD1
len: 16
v_gene: TRBV5-4

CDR3aa: CASSEARDRQETQYF
CDR3nt: TGTGCCAGCAGTGAAGCGAGGGACAGACAAGAGACCCAGTACTTC
j_gene: TRBJ2-5
abundance: .
d_gene: TRBD1
len: 15
v_gene: TRBV6-1

CDR3aa: CASALGGGWNEQFF
CDR3nt: TGTGCTAGTGCCCTGGGGGGGGGCTGGAATGAGCAGTTCTTC
j_gene: TRBJ2-1
abundance: .
d_gene: .
len: 14
v_gene: TRBV12-5

CDR3aa: CASSSQIPASGNTIYF
CDR3nt: TGTGCCAGCAGCTCCCAGATACCCGCCTCTGGAAACACCATATATTTT
j_gene: TRBJ1-3
abundance: .
d_gene: .
len: 16
v_gene: TRBV11-3

CDR3aa: CASSEIGAGSKLFF
CDR3nt: TGTGCCAGCAGTGAAATCGGCGCAGGGTCAAAACTGTTTTTT
j_gene: TRBJ1-4
abundance: .
d_gene: .
len: 14
v_gene: TRBV2

CDR3aa: CASSPSGRRGREETQYF
CDR3nt: TGTGCCAGCAGCCCGTCAGGGCGGCGGGGGAGAGAAGAGACCCAGTACTTC
j_gene: TRBJ2-5
abundance: .
d_gene: TRBD2
len: 17
v_gene: TRBV6-2/TRBV6-3

CDR3aa: CASSPDRVHTF
CDR3nt: TGTGCCAGCAGCCCCGACAGGGTACACACCTTC
j_gene: TRBJ1-2
abundance: .
d_gene: TRBD1
len: 11
v_gene: TRBV11-3

CDR3aa: CASRPSESKAYNSPLHF
CDR3nt: TGCGCCAGTCGTCCATCGGAGAGTAAGGCCTATAATTCACCCCTCCACTTT
j_gene: TRBJ1-6
abundance: .
d_gene: .
len: 17
v_gene: TRBV5-1

CDR3aa: CASSYSRGSNEQFF
CDR3nt: TGTGCCAGCAGTTACTCACGGGGGTCCAATGAGCAGTTCTTC
j_gene: TRBJ2-1
abundance: .
d_gene: .
len: 14
v_gene: TRBV6-2/TRBV6-3

CDR3aa: CASSSSTDTQYF
CDR3nt: TGTGCCAGCAGCTCGAGCACAGATACGCAGTATTTT
j_gene: TRBJ2-3
abundance: once
d_gene: .
len: 12
v_gene: TRBV9

CDR3aa: CASSMTGVRDEKLFF
CDR3nt: TGTGCCAGCAGTATGACAGGGGTTCGGGATGAAAAACTGTTTTTT
j_gene: TRBJ1-4
abundance: .
d_gene: TRBD1
len: 15
v_gene: TRBV28

CDR3aa: CASSPVQNQPQHF
CDR3nt: TGTGCCAGCTCACCGGTACAGAATCAGCCCCAGCATTTT
j_gene: TRBJ1-5
abundance: .
d_gene: .
len: 13
v_gene: TRBV18

CDR3aa: CASGSLPRRTHEAFF
CDR3nt: TGTGCCAGCGGTTCCCTACCCCGGAGGACGCATGAAGCTTTCTTT
j_gene: TRBJ1-1
abundance: .
d_gene: .
len: 15
v_gene: TRBV27

CDR3aa: CASSSPLAGVTDTQYF
CDR3nt: TGTGCCAGCAGCTCTCCACTAGCGGGGGTCACAGATACGCAGTATTTT
j_gene: TRBJ2-3
abundance: .
d_gene: TRBD2
len: 16
v_gene: TRBV7-2

CDR3aa: CASSTGPRPEQGQPQHF
CDR3nt: TGTGCCAGTAGTACCGGCCCCAGACCAGAGCAGGGTCAGCCCCAGCATTTT
j_gene: TRBJ1-5
abundance: .
d_gene: .
len: 17
v_gene: TRBV19

CDR3aa: CASSPSSSGANTEAFF
CDR3nt: TGTGCCAGCTCACCTAGCTCGTCAGGGGCAAACACTGAAGCTTTCTTT
j_gene: TRBJ1-1
abundance: .
d_gene: .
len: 16
v_gene: TRBV18

CDR3aa: CASSLREGGLDTEAFF
CDR3nt: TGTGCCAGCAGCCTCAGAGAGGGGGGGCTGGACACTGAAGCTTTCTTT
j_gene: TRBJ1-1
abundance: .
d_gene: .
len: 16
v_gene: TRBV5-8

CDR3aa: CASRLAGTDTQYF
CDR3nt: TGTGCCAGTAGGTTAGCGGGCACAGATACGCAGTATTTT
j_gene: TRBJ2-3
abundance: .
d_gene: .
len: 13
v_gene: TRBV19

CDR3aa: CASSPLAGASKEQYF
CDR3nt: TGTGCCAGCAGCCCCCTAGCGGGGGCCTCTAAAGAGCAGTACTTC
j_gene: TRBJ2-7
abundance: .
d_gene: TRBD2
len: 15
v_gene: TRBV7-2

CDR3aa: CASSLARGTEAFF
CDR3nt: TGTGCCAGCAGTTTAGCCAGGGGAACTGAAGCTTTCTTT
j_gene: TRBJ1-1
abundance: .
d_gene: .
len: 13
v_gene: TRBV12-3/TRBV12-4

CDR3aa: CASSPGLAGGPYNEQFF
CDR3nt: TGTGCCAGCAGCCCCGGACTAGCGGGGGGCCCATACAATGAGCAGTTCTTC
j_gene: TRBJ2-1
abundance: .
d_gene: TRBD2
len: 17
v_gene: TRBV5-5

CDR3aa: CATPEGEPYSPLHF
CDR3nt: TGTGCCACCCCTGAGGGGGAACCTTATTCACCCCTCCACTTT
j_gene: TRBJ1-6
abundance: .
d_gene: .
len: 14
v_gene: TRBV19

CDR3aa: CASSPGTSGRYIQYF
CDR3nt: TGTGCCAGCAGCCCTGGGACTAGCGGGAGGTACATTCAGTACTTC
j_gene: TRBJ2-4
abundance: .
d_gene: TRBD2
len: 15
v_gene: TRBV7-9

CDR3aa: CASSLGPYAFF
CDR3nt: TGTGCCAGCAGCTTGGGGCCATACGCTTTCTTT
j_gene: TRBJ1-1
abundance: once
d_gene: .
len: 11
v_gene: TRBV5-5

CDR3aa: CASSFRDILLVGQYF
CDR3nt: TGTGCCAGCAGCTTCCGGGACATACTCCTGGTTGGACAGTACTTC
j_gene: TRBJ2-7
abundance: .
d_gene: .
len: 15
v_gene: TRBV5-8

CDR3aa: CASRAGSYNEQFF
CDR3nt: TGTGCCAGCCGAGCGGGGAGCTACAATGAGCAGTTCTTC
j_gene: TRBJ2-1
abundance: .
d_gene: TRBD2
len: 13
v_gene: TRBV6-5

CDR3aa: CSALDWRDIQYF
CDR3nt: TGCAGCGCCCTCGACTGGCGGGACATTCAGTACTTC
j_gene: TRBJ2-4
abundance: .
d_gene: .
len: 12
v_gene: TRBV29-1

CDR3aa: CASSYSAGAMNTEAFF
CDR3nt: TGTGCCAGCAGTTACTCCGCGGGGGCTATGAACACTGAAGCTTTCTTT
j_gene: TRBJ1-1
abundance: few
d_gene: .
len: 16
v_gene: TRBV6-5

CDR3aa: CASSQDRGTDTQYF
CDR3nt: TGTGCCAGCAGCCAAGATCGAGGAACAGATACGCAGTATTTT
j_gene: TRBJ2-3
abundance: .
d_gene: .
len: 14
v_gene: TRBV4-2

CDR3aa: CATSPRQENTEAFF
CDR3nt: TGTGCCACCTCCCCGCGACAGGAGAACACTGAAGCTTTCTTT
j_gene: TRBJ1-1
abundance: .
d_gene: .
len: 14
v_gene: TRBV3-1/TRBV3-2

CDR3aa: CASYGRGDYEQYF
CDR3nt: TGTGCCAGCTACGGCAGGGGAGACTACGAGCAGTACTTC
j_gene: TRBJ2-7
abundance: .
d_gene: .
len: 13
v_gene: TRBV6-6

CDR3aa: CASSPVGNTIYF
CDR3nt: TGTGCCAGCAGCCCCGTCGGAAACACCATATATTTT
j_gene: TRBJ1-3
abundance: .
d_gene: .
len: 12
v_gene: TRBV12-3/TRBV12-4

CDR3aa: CASSPLDRGPISYEQYF
CDR3nt: TGTGCCAGCAGCCCGCTTGACAGGGGCCCGATCTCCTACGAGCAGTACTTC
j_gene: TRBJ2-7
abundance: .
d_gene: TRBD1
len: 17
v_gene: TRBV11-2

CDR3aa: CATSEMRPDEQYF
CDR3nt: TGTGCCACCAGCGAGATGCGCCCCGACGAGCAGTACTTC
j_gene: TRBJ2-7
abundance: .
d_gene: .
len: 13
v_gene: TRBV15

CDR3aa: CAWSGGGVLGEETQYF
CDR3nt: TGTGCCTGGAGTGGGGGAGGAGTCCTCGGGGAAGAGACCCAGTACTTC
j_gene: TRBJ2-5
abundance: .
d_gene: .
len: 16
v_gene: TRBV30

CDR3aa: CASSAASGIGDTQYF
CDR3nt: TGCGCCAGCAGCGCAGCTAGCGGGATAGGAGATACGCAGTATTTT
j_gene: TRBJ2-3
abundance: .
d_gene: TRBD2
len: 15
v_gene: TRBV5-1